This T cell receptor (beta chain) was found in a study of shared clonotypes between healthy human individuals. Some clones are missing from TCRdb's copy, which holds only in-frame ones; the method was immunoSEQ multiplex PCR. The sample includes roughly 2 million clones, about 94% of them seen just once. V shed 4 bases, J shed 5 bases, and the junction held 7 bases outside the gene matches. The CDR3 has 14 residues. CDR1 and CDR2 from the germline V gene are GTSNPN and SVGIG (reference sequence). Sequences were obtained from naive CD4+ T cells sorted from blood. Subset specified: CD45RA+ positively selected. The sequence was obtained from a man between 18 and 29 years old in good health. The chain has TRBV30 and TRBJ2-7, with 11 positions matching TRBD2. The CDR3 nucleotides are TGTGCCTGGACTCGACTAGCGGGAACTGACGAGCAGTACTTC. It encodes CAWTRLAGTDEQYF.